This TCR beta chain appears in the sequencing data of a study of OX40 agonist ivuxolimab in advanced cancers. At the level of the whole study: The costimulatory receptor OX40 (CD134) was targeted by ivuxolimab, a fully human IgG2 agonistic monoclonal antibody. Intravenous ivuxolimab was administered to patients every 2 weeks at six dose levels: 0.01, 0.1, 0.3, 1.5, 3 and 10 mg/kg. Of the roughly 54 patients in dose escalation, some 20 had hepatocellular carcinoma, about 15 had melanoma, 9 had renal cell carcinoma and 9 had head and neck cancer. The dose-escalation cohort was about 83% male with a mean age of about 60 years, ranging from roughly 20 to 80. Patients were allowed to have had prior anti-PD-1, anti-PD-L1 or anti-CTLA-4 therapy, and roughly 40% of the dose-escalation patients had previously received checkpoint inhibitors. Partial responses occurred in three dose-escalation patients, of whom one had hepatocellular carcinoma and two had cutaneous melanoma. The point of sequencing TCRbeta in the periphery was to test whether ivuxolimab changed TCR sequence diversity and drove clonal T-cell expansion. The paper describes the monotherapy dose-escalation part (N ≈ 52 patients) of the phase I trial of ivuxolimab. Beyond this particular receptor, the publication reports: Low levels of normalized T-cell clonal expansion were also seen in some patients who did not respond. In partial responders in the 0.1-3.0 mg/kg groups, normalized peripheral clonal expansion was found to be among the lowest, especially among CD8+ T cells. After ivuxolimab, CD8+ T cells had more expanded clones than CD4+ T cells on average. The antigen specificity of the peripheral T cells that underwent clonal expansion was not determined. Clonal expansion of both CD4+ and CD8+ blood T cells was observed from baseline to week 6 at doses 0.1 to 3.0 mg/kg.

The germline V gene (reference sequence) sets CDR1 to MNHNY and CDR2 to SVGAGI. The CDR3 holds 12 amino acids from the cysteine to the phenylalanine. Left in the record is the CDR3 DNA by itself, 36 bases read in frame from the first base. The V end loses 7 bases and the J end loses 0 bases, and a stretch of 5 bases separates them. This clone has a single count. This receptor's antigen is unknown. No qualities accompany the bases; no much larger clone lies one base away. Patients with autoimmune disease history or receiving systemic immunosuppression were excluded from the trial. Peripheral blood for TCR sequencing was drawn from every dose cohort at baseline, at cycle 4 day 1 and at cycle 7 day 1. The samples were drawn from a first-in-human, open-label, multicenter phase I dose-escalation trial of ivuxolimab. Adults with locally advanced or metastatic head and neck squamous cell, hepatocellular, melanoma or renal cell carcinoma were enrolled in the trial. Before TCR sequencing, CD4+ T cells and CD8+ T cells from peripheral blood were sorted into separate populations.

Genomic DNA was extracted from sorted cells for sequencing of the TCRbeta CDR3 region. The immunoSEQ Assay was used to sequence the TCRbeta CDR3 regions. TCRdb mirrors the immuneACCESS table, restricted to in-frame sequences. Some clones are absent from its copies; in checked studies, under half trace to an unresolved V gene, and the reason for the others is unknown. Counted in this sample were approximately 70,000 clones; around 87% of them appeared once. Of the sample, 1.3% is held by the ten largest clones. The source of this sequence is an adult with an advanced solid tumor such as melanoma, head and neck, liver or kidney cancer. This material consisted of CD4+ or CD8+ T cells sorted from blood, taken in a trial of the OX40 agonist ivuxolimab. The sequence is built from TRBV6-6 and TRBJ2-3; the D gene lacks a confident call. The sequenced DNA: TGTGCCAGCAAGCGTAGCACAGATACGCAGTATTTT. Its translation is CASKRSTDTQYF.